The rows below give T cell receptor beta chains drawn from one sample of a study of T cells after yellow fever vaccination. TCRdb re-analysed the 5' RACE reads in MiXCR, keeping a single row per CDR3 protein. The sample lists some 350,000 distinct CDR3 sequences, approximately 4% occurring once. This specimen consisted of PBMCs, obtained 5 days after the yellow fever booster vaccination. The receptors shown here come from a man between 18 and 35 years old who received the YFV17D yellow fever vaccine. The CDR3 runs from the conserved cysteine through the conserved F or W. Fields, in order: V gene, J gene, clone size, D gene, CDR3 DNA, CDR3 protein. The D gene is left open where the match is weak. Not all rows give a size; the values are once, few, many and, for expanded clones, a class.

TRBV4-3,TRBJ1-2,-,-,TGCGCCAGCAGCCAAGACCCGGGGCCATTCCCCTTGGGTCTAGGTGGCTACACCTTC,CASSQDPGPFPLGLGGYTF
TRBV19,TRBJ2-7,-,-,TGTGCCAGTAGTGTCTTGACAGGCCGCTCCTACGAGCAGTACTTC,CASSVLTGRSYEQYF
TRBV5-1,TRBJ1-1,few,TRBD1,TGCGCCAGCAGCGTTACAGGGGAAACTGAAGCTTTCTTT,CASSVTGETEAFF
TRBV6-2/TRBV6-3,TRBJ2-7,-,-,TGTGCCAGCAGTAGACCCGGCACCTACGAGCAGTACTTC,CASSRPGTYEQYF
TRBV18,TRBJ1-1,few,-,TGTGCCAGCTCACGAGAAGCGGGGGGAGCTTCTGAAGCTTTCTTT,CASSREAGGASEAFF
TRBV7-2,TRBJ1-2,-,-,TGTGCCAGCAGCGACTACATGGGGGGCTACTATGGCTACACCTTC,CASSDYMGGYYGYTF
TRBV15,TRBJ2-3,many,TRBD2,TGTGCCACCAGCAGAGACCCGGGAGGGAATACGCAGTATTTT,CATSRDPGGNTQYF
TRBV28,TRBJ2-2,few,-,TGTGCCAGCAGTTCCGGGGGGCGTGGAACCGGGGAGCTGTTTTTT,CASSSGGRGTGELFF
TRBV4-2,TRBJ2-7,-,TRBD1,TGTGCCAGCAGCCAAGACCCTCGGGTGGGACAGGGGAGGAACGAGCAGTACTTC,CASSQDPRVGQGRNEQYF
TRBV29-1,TRBJ1-1,few,-,TGCAGCGTTCCAACAGGGACGGCTGAAGCTTTCTTT,CSVPTGTAEAFF
TRBV5-4,TRBJ2-7,-,TRBD1,TGTGCCAGCAGCATGGGACAGTCCTACGAGCAGTACTTC,CASSMGQSYEQYF
TRBV20-1,TRBJ1-2,few,-,TGCAGTGCCCCCCGGGGGGGCAGGAGCCTGGGCTATGGCTACACCTTC,CSAPRGGRSLGYGYTF
TRBV20-1,TRBJ1-4,few,TRBD1,TGCAGTGCTAGAGACCGGGACAGGGATGAAAAACTGTTTTTT,CSARDRDRDEKLFF
TRBV7-2,TRBJ2-1,many,TRBD2,TGTGCCAGCAGCTTAGGGGAGCGGGGGTCTCCCTCCTACAATGAGCAGTTCTTC,CASSLGERGSPSYNEQFF
TRBV11-2,TRBJ1-5,-,-,TGTGCCAGCAGCTTAGGTTCGGGGTTTGGACAGCCCCAGCATTTT,CASSLGSGFGQPQHF
TRBV7-2,TRBJ2-1,few,-,TGTGCCAGCAGCTTAGGTGGGGACTACAATGAGCAGTTCTTC,CASSLGGDYNEQFF
TRBV27,TRBJ2-5,few,-,TGTGCCAGCGGTGGGGTGGGGAACCAAGAGACCCAGTACTTC,CASGGVGNQETQYF
TRBV4-3,TRBJ2-2,-,-,TGCGCCAGCAGCCAAGGAAACGGGGAGCTGTTTTTT,CASSQGNGELFF
TRBV20-1,TRBJ2-1,-,TRBD2,TGCAGTGCTAGAGATCTTAGCGGGGGCTTATACAATGAGCAGTTCTTC,CSARDLSGGLYNEQFF